The rows below give T cell receptor beta chains drawn from one sample of a study of Ad26.COV2.S vaccination and SARS-CoV-2 variants. Sequencing used immunoSEQ multiplex PCR; TCRdb keeps in-frame clones, though not all of them. The sample consists of more than 400,000 clones, about nine tenths of them appearing once. The sample consisted of peripheral blood, taken in a trial of Ad26.COV2.S vaccine versus placebo. The receptors were gathered from a person aged 18 to 65 who received the Ad26.COV2.S COVID-19 vaccine or a placebo. Each CDR3 is given with its conserved first and last residue. The D gene is left open where the match is weak. A clone size is listed for some rows: how often the clone was seen (once, few, many), or a class if it is expanded.

>TRBD1|TRBJ2-3|.|TRBV19
TGTGCCACCCGCCTGAGAACAGGGGCAATCCCAGATACGCAGTATTTT
CATRLRTGAIPDTQYF
>.|TRBJ2-7|.|TRBV28
TGTGCCAGCAGTACTCGGAATTCCTACGAGCAGTACTTC
CASSTRNSYEQYF
>TRBD2|TRBJ2-7|.|TRBV6-2/TRBV6-3
TGTGCCAGCAGTGACGGACTAGCCGAGCAGTACTTC
CASSDGLAEQYF
>TRBD1|TRBJ2-3|once|TRBV24-1
TGTGCCACCAGCCGGGACAGGGGCACAGATACGCAGTATTTT
CATSRDRGTDTQYF
>.|TRBJ2-5|.|TRBV4-1
TGCGCCAGCAGCCAAGATATGGATGCCCGGGAGACCCAGTACTTC
CASSQDMDARETQYF
>.|TRBJ2-2|.|TRBV28
TGTGCCAGCAGGGAAGGGCGCAGCACCGGGGAGCTGTTTTTT
CASREGRSTGELFF
>.|TRBJ2-5|.|TRBV25-1
TGTGCCAGCAGTGAAGGTCGTCGGGCTTTACAAGAGACCCAGTACTTC
CASSEGRRALQETQYF
>TRBD1|TRBJ1-1|once|TRBV9
TGTGCCAGCAGCGCCCGCCCGGGACAGGGGAACACTGAAGCTTTCTTT
CASSARPGQGNTEAFF
>TRBD1|TRBJ2-7|.|TRBV20-1
TGCAGTGCTAGTGCCCCACAGGGGTACTCCTACGAGCAGTACTTC
CSASAPQGYSYEQYF
>.|TRBJ1-1|.|TRBV28
TGTGCCAGCAGCCTCGGGTCTTACACTGAAGCTTTCTTT
CASSLGSYTEAFF
>.|TRBJ2-3|once|TRBV7-6
TGTGCCAGCAGCTTAGGGTCCGCGGGACACACAGATACGCAGTATTTT
CASSLGSAGHTDTQYF
>.|TRBJ1-1|few|TRBV18
TGTGCCAGCTCACCACCGAAGGGAATCACTGAAGCTTTCTTT
CASSPPKGITEAFF
>.|TRBJ2-3|.|TRBV28
TGTGCCAGCAGTTTTAGCCGAGCGGGCGGGCCGAGAGATACGCAGTATTTT
CASSFSRAGGPRDTQYF
>.|TRBJ2-5|.|TRBV2
TGTGCCAGCAGTGTTCGGGGACCCCCTTGGAACCGACAGTACTTC
CASSVRGPPWNRQYF
>.|TRBJ1-4|.|TRBV11-2
TGTGCCAGCAGCTTAGAAGGGGTGGCTAATGAAAAACTGTTTTTT
CASSLEGVANEKLFF
>TRBD2|TRBJ2-7|.|TRBV19
TGTGCCAGTAGTATTGTAGCGGGAGTAGCTTACGAGCAGTACTTC
CASSIVAGVAYEQYF
>.|TRBJ2-7|.|TRBV28
TGTGCCAGCAGCTCGGACACCACTCCCTACGAGCAGTACTTC
CASSSDTTPYEQYF
>TRBD1|TRBJ2-7|many|TRBV3-1/TRBV3-2
TGTGCCAGCAGCCAAGTTTTTATGAGCAGGGGGTCCTACGAGCAGTACTTC
CASSQVFMSRGSYEQYF
>.|TRBJ2-5|once|TRBV2
TGTGCCAGCAGGAGGGACCCGGTGGAGACCCAGTACTTC
CASRRDPVETQYF
>.|TRBJ2-3|.|TRBV9
TGTGCCAGCAGCCTCTTTTCCGGGCTCACAGATACGCAGTATTTT
CASSLFSGLTDTQYF
>TRBD1|TRBJ1-1|.|TRBV6-5
TGTGCCAGCAGTAGGGACAGGGATAAAGCTTTCTTT
CASSRDRDKAFF
>.|TRBJ2-6|.|TRBV9
TGTGCCAGCAGCGTAGGAGCTGGGGGCTCTGGGGCCAACGTCCTGACTTTC
CASSVGAGGSGANVLTF
>TRBD2|TRBJ2-1|.|TRBV29-1
TGCAGCGTTAGCGGGAGTATCTATGAGCAGTTCTTC
CSVSGSIYEQFF
>TRBD1|TRBJ2-2|.|TRBV5-4
TGTGCCAGCAGCTTCAGACAGGGAGACACCGGGGAGCTGTTTTTT
CASSFRQGDTGELFF
>.|TRBJ1-6|.|TRBV27
TGTGCCAGCAGTTTGGGTCACGGGGCGGGTAATTCACCCCTCCACTTT
CASSLGHGAGNSPLHF
>TRBD1|TRBJ1-4|.|TRBV30
TGTGCCTGGAGACCACAGGGGGGTCTTGAAAAACTGTTTTTT
CAWRPQGGLEKLFF
>TRBD1|TRBJ2-1|.|TRBV10-3
TGTGCCATCAGTGAGCCGATAACAGGGGGTGAGCAGTTCTTC
CAISEPITGGEQFF
>.|TRBJ2-5|.|TRBV28
TGTGCCAGCAGTTATGGTTCAGAGACCCAGTACTTC
CASSYGSETQYF
>.|TRBJ1-2|.|TRBV19
TGTGCCAGTACCTTCCTTGGGGGGACACCTGCCCGCTATGGCTACACCTTC
CASTFLGGTPARYGYTF
>.|TRBJ1-5|.|TRBV29-1
TGCAGCGTTGGGGCAGAACATCAGCCCCAGCATTTT
CSVGAEHQPQHF
>.|TRBJ2-5|.|TRBV5-8
TGTGCCAGCAGCTTGGAGTCTAGTAGACAGTCCTTCGCGGGAGAGACCCAGTACTTC
CASSLESSRQSFAGETQYF
>TRBD2|TRBJ2-5|.|TRBV19
TGTGCCAGTAGATCTGGGGAGGGGGAGACCCAGTACTTC
CASRSGEGETQYF
>.|TRBJ2-5|.|TRBV11-3
TGTGCCAGCAGCCCTGGCGGGCGGGAGACCCAGTACTTC
CASSPGGRETQYF
>TRBD2|TRBJ2-3|.|TRBV7-6
TGTGCCAGCAGCCCACTTAGCGGGAGGGAAACAGATACGCAGTATTTT
CASSPLSGRETDTQYF
>.|TRBJ1-3|.|TRBV19
TGTGCCAGTAGTATAGACGGGCGTACAATCTCTGGAAACACCATATATTTT
CASSIDGRTISGNTIYF
>TRBD2|TRBJ2-7|.|TRBV10-3
TGTGCCACCGGGACTAGCGGGTCCCATTTCTCCTACGAGCAGTACTTC
CATGTSGSHFSYEQYF
>.|TRBJ1-2|.|TRBV6-5
TGTGCCAGCAGTCGGGACCCGCCTAACTATGGCTACACCTTC
CASSRDPPNYGYTF
>TRBD2|TRBJ2-3|once|TRBV20-1
TGCAGTGCTAGTTCGCGGGAGCGCACAGATACGCAGTATTTT
CSASSRERTDTQYF
>.|TRBJ2-7|.|TRBV18
TGTGCCAGCTCACAAGGAACAGCCAACTACGAGCAGTACTTC
CASSQGTANYEQYF
>.|TRBJ2-5|.|TRBV6-2/TRBV6-3
TGTGCCAGCAGTTCCCGGGGAATAATCCAAGAGACCCAGTACTTC
CASSSRGIIQETQYF
>.|TRBJ2-5|.|TRBV20-1
TGCAGTGCTAGATATGGAGAGACCCAGTACTTC
CSARYGETQYF
>.|TRBJ2-2|.|TRBV18
TGTGCCAGCTCACCCGGGATTAACACCGGGGAGCTGTTTTTT
CASSPGINTGELFF
>.|TRBJ1-1|.|TRBV7-9
TGTGCCAGCAGCCGGGAGGGGAACACTGAAGCTTTCTTT
CASSREGNTEAFF
>TRBD1|TRBJ2-3|.|TRBV7-2
TGTGCCAGCAGCACGGGACAGGGGGTGACAGATACGCAGTATTTT
CASSTGQGVTDTQYF
>.|TRBJ1-4|.|TRBV19
TGTGCCAGTACGGGGGATACAACTAATGAAAAATTGTTTTTT
CASTGDTTNEKLFF
>.|TRBJ2-1|few|TRBV11-2
TGTGCCAGCAGCCGCACCCGCAATGAGCAGTTCTTC
CASSRTRNEQFF
>.|TRBJ2-7|.|TRBV7-9
TGTGCCAGCAGTCGGGTTCCCGGCTCCTACGAGCAGTACTTC
CASSRVPGSYEQYF
>.|TRBJ1-5|once|TRBV24-1
TGTGCCACCAACGGCAGTCCCCAGCCCCAGCATTTT
CATNGSPQPQHF
>.|TRBJ1-6|.|TRBV9
TGTGCCAGCAGCGTAGCTGGGCATTCACCCCTCCACTTT
CASSVAGHSPLHF
>TRBD1|TRBJ2-7|few|TRBV9
TGTGCCAGCAGCGTTGGGACAGGTTCCCTGGGGCAGTACTTC
CASSVGTGSLGQYF
>TRBD2|TRBJ2-1|.|TRBV14
TGTGCCAGCAGCACAGAGGTTTTTAGCGGGAGAGGTAATGAGCAGTTCTTC
CASSTEVFSGRGNEQFF
>TRBD2|TRBJ2-7|.|TRBV5-6
TGTGCCAGCAGCCGTGGACTAGCGGCCTACGAGCAGTACTTC
CASSRGLAAYEQYF
>.|TRBJ2-5|.|TRBV27
TGTGCCAGCAGTTTTGGAGCGAAAGAGACCCAGTACTTC
CASSFGAKETQYF
>.|TRBJ2-2|.|TRBV4-3
TGCGCCAGCAGCCAAGCAGGCTCCGCCGGGGAGCTGTTTTTT
CASSQAGSAGELFF
>TRBD2|TRBJ2-3|.|TRBV7-2
TGTGCCAGCAGCCGGGGGGAAGATACGCAGTATTTT
CASSRGEDTQYF
>.|TRBJ2-5|.|TRBV5-6
TGTGCCAGCAGCCCTGAAGGCACCGGAGAGACCCAGTACTTC
CASSPEGTGETQYF
>.|TRBJ2-7|.|TRBV6-4
TGTGCCAGCAGATCGGGAGCACCAGGTAACTACGAGCAGTACTTC
CASRSGAPGNYEQYF
>TRBD1|TRBJ2-2|.|TRBV5-6
TGTGCCAGCAGCTTGAGGGACAGGTTCGAGCACGGGGAGCTGTTTTTT
CASSLRDRFEHGELFF
>.|TRBJ2-2|.|TRBV10-3
TGTGCCATCCCCATGTTAAGCGGAGTCAACACCGGGGAGCTGTTTTTT
CAIPMLSGVNTGELFF
>TRBD1|TRBJ2-2|.|TRBV12-3/TRBV12-4
TGTGCCAGCAGGCCACAGGGGACCGGGGAGCTGTTTTTT
CASRPQGTGELFF